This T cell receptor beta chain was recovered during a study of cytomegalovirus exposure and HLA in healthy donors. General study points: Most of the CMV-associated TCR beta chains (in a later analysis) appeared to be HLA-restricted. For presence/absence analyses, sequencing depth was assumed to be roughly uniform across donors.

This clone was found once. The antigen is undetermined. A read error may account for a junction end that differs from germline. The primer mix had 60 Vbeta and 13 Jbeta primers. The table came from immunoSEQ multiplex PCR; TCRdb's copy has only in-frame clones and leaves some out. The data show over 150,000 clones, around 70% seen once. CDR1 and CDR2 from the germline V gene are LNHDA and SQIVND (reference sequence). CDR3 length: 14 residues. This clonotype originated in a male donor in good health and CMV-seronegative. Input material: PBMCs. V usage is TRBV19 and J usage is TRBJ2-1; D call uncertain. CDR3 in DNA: TGTGCCAGTAGTATTAAGAACTCCTTCAATGAGCAGTTCTTC. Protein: CASSIKNSFNEQFF.